The next 12 T cell receptor beta chains were all read from a single sample in a study of CD8+ T cells in alopecia areata. Once RNA had been extracted, it was reverse transcribed into cDNA to act as the sequencing template. TCRdb keeps only in-frame clones here, not all; method: immunoSEQ multiplex PCR. Among some 200,000 clones listed, less than 45% were seen once. This sample's treatment: oral pan-JAK inhibitor, 5-10 mg twice daily. Sequences were derived from CD4+ T cells sorted from blood, sampled around week 36, from a patient treated with tofacitinib. These receptors were collected from a human donor with alopecia areata.

The CDR3 region has the DNA TGTGCCAGTAGTACCTCGGGTAGACCGATGAACACTGAAGCTTTCTTT. Translation gives CASSTSGRPMNTEAFF. This rearrangement joins TRBV19 to TRBJ1-1; D unclear. Germline V lookup: CDR1 LNHDA, CDR2 SQIVND (reference sequence). V gave up 4 bases and J gave up 0 bases, with 15 bases separating them. CDR3 length: 16 residues. Drawing the rest from reference TRBV19 and TRBJ1-1, the complete variable domain is DGGITQSPKYLFRKEGQNVTLSCEQNLNHDAMYWYRQDPGQGLRLIYYSQIVNDFQKGDIAEGYSVSREKKESFPLTVTSAQKNPTAFYLCASSTSGRPMNTEAFFGQGTRLTVV.

The table lists this clone with a few counts. The rearrangement uses TRBV7-9 and TRBJ2-7, with 10 bases fitting TRBD2. Germline CDR1 and CDR2: SEHNR and FQNEAQ (reference sequence). J was trimmed by 2 bases and V by 5 bases; bases with no gene match: 6. The CDR3 consists of 15 residues. The CDR3, as DNA: TGTGCCAGCAGCCCACGACTAGCGGGCCCCTACGAGCAGTACTTC. Translated: CASSPRLAGPYEQYF.

V usage is TRBV25-1 and J usage is TRBJ2-5, with 8 bases lining up with TRBD2. J was trimmed by 5 bases and V by 1 base; bases with no gene match: 9. The CDR3 length is 16 residues. The germline V gene encodes CDR1 MGHDK and CDR2 SYGVNS. CDR3 residues: CASSEFSGGLGETQYF. DNA for the CDR3: TGTGCCAGCAGTGAATTCAGCGGGGGCCTCGGGGAGACCCAGTACTTC. The whole variable domain, filled in from reference TRBV25-1 and TRBJ2-5, reads EADIYQTPRYLVIGTGKKITLECSQTMGHDKMYWYQQDPGMELHLIHYSYGVNSTEKGDLSSESTVSRIRTEHFPLTLESARPSHTSQYLCASSEFSGGLGETQYFGPGTRLLVL.

Only a few counts were recorded for this clone. The chain links TRBV11-2 to TRBJ1-5; the match to TRBD1 covers 7 bases. CDR1 is SGHAT and CDR2 is FQNNGV in the germline V gene. This CDR3 contains 16 residues. V trimming: 0 bases; J trimming: 6 bases; junction bases outside the gene matches: 8. In DNA, the CDR3 is TGTGCCAGCAGCTTAGATGGCGCCAGGGGGGTTCAGCCCCAGCATTTT. Its translation is CASSLDGARGVQPQHF.

The chain carries TRBV11-2 and TRBJ2-7; tentative D call: TRBD2 (5 bases). Germline V gene sequence: CDR1 SGHAT, CDR2 FQNNGV. The V end was cut by 1 base, the J end by 2 bases, with 12 bases between. The CDR3 length is 15 residues. CDR3: CASSLVGLTAYEQYF. The CDR3 DNA is TGTGCCAGCAGCTTAGTCGGACTTACCGCCTACGAGCAGTACTTC.

The V gene is TRBV29-1, the J gene TRBJ2-7, with unresolved D. The CDR3 consists of 12 residues. From germline, CDR1 is SQVTM and CDR2 ANQGSEA. The CDR3 DNA reads TGCAACGGCTTACTCCTCTCCTACGAGCAGTACTTC. This gives the protein CNGLLLSYEQYF.

This sequence joins TRBV7-2 and TRBJ2-4, with D unresolved. In germline, CDR1 is SGHTA, CDR2 FQGNSA. The ends were cut back, 3 bases at V and 6 bases at J, with 3 bases in the middle. The CDR3 contains 11 residues. The CDR3 DNA sequence: TGTGCCAGCAGCTTTGGAAACATTCAGTACTTC. It codes for CASSFGNIQYF.

This sequence joins TRBV7-9 and TRBJ2-4; D unclear. This CDR3 contains 14 residues. Germline lookup yields CDR1 SEHNR and CDR2 FQNEAQ (reference sequence). V gave up 5 bases and J gave up 0 bases, with 8 bases separating them. The CDR3 nucleotides read TGTGCCAGCAGCCACAAAGTAGCCAAAAACATTCAGTACTTC. Its translation is CASSHKVAKNIQYF.

This clone was detected a few times. The chain combines TRBV7-2 with TRBJ1-2; 8 bases are a match to TRBD1. The CDR3 loop spans 14 amino acids. In germline, CDR1 is SGHTA, CDR2 FQGNSA. V lost 6 bases to trimming and J lost 7 bases; unmatched junction nucleotides: 10. CDR3: CASSSPGQASGYTF. CDR3 coding DNA: TGTGCCAGCAGTTCTCCGGGACAGGCCTCTGGCTACACCTTC.

This clone was counted a few times. The genes are TRBV7-2 and TRBJ2-7, with 10 bases identical to TRBD1. Per the germline V gene, CDR1 is SGHTA and CDR2 is FQGNSA. V was pared by 3 bases and J by 7 bases, with 6 bases of the junction left unmatched. The CDR3 is 14 amino acids. The CDR3 DNA reads TGTGCCAGCAGCTTGAGACAGGGGGCAGGGGAGCAGTACTTC. It codes for CASSLRQGAGEQYF. The full variable domain, with the rest looked up from reference TRBV7-2 and TRBJ2-7, is GAGVSQSPSNKVTEKGKDVELRCDPISGHTALYWYRQSLGQGLEFLIYFQGNSAPDKSGLPSDRFSAERTGGSVSTLTIQRTQQEDSAVYLCASSLRQGAGEQYFGPGTRLTVT.

This chain uses TRBV30 with TRBJ2-1, with TRBD1 identical over 7 bases. The junction had 11 bases not matched to a gene; V was cut back by 3 bases and J by 12 bases. The length of the CDR3 is 13 residues. Germline V lookup: CDR1 GTSNPN, CDR2 SVGIG (reference sequence). The CDR3 region is CAWRVGGTSGQFF. As DNA, the CDR3 is TGTGCCTGGAGAGTAGGGGGCACAAGTGGGCAGTTCTTC.

V is TRBV5-1 and J is TRBJ1-3; D is possibly TRBD1 (5 bases). The CDR3 spans 15 residues. Germline CDR1 and CDR2: SGHRS and YFSETQ. V was cut by 0 bases and J by 0 bases, with 7 bases left in between. In nucleotides, the CDR3 is TGCGCCAGCAGCTTGGGGGGACCCTCTGGAAACACCATATATTTT. It is translated as CASSLGGPSGNTIYF.